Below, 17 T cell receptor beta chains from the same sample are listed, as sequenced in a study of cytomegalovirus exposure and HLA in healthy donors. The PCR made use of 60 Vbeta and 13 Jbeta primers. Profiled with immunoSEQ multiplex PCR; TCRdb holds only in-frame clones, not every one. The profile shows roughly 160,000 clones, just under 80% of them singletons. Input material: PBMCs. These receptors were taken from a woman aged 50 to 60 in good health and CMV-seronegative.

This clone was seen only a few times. DNA of the CDR3: TGTGCCAGCAGACCGGACAAGGACCCGTTCTTCTCTGAAGCTTTCTTT. Translated: CASRPDKDPFFSEAFF. The chain links TRBV5-6 to TRBJ1-1; D is perhaps TRBD1 (5 bases). The CDR3 runs 16 residues. In germline, CDR1 is SGHDT, CDR2 YYEEEE. The V and J ends lost 5 bases and 6 bases respectively, with 23 bases between them.

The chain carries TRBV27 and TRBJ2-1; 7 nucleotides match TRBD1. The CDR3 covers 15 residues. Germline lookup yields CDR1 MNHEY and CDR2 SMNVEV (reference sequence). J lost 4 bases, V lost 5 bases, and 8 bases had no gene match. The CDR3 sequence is CASSPLDRAYNEQFF. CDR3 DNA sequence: TGTGCCAGCAGTCCCCTCGACAGGGCTTACAATGAGCAGTTCTTC.

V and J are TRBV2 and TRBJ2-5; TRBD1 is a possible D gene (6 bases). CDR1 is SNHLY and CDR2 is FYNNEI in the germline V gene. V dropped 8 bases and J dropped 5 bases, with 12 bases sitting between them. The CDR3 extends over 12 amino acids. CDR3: CASLRTGETQYF. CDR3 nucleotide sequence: TGTGCCAGCCTCAGAACAGGGGAGACCCAGTACTTC.

CDR3 coding DNA: TGCGCCAGCAGCTTGTTAGGGGACACTGAAGCTTTCTTT. This codes for CASSLLGDTEAFF. V and J are TRBV5-1 and TRBJ1-1, with D tentatively TRBD1 (5 bases). The germline V gene has CDR1 SGHRS and CDR2 YFSETQ. There are 13 residues in the CDR3. Trimming took 1 base from V and 3 from J, leaving 7 bases between them.

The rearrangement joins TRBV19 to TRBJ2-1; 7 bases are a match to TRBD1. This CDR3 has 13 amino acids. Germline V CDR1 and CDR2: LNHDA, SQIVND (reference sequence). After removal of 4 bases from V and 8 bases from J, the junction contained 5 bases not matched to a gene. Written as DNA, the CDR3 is TGTGCCAGTAGTAGGACAGGATCCGATGAGCAGTTCTTC. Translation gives CASSRTGSDEQFF.

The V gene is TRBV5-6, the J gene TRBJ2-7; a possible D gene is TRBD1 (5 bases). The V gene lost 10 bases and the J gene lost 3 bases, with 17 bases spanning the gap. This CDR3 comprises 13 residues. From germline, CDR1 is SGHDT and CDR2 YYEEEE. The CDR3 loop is CAGTRQWSYEQYF. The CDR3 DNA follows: TGTGCCGGTACGAGACAGTGGAGCTACGAGCAGTACTTC.

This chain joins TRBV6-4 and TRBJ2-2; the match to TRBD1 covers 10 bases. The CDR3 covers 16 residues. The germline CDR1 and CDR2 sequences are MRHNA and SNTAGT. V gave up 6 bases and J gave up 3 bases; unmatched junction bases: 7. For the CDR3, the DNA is TGTGCCAGCAGCCTAATCGGGACAGGGGACACCGGGGAGCTGTTTTTT. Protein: CASSLIGTGDTGELFF.

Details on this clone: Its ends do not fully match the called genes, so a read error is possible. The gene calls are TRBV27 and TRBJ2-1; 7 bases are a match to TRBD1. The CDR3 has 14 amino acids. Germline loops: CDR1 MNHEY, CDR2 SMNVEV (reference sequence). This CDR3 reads CASRFDRAINEQFF. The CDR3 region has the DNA TGTGCCAGCCGTTTCGACAGGGCCATCAATGAGCAGTTCTTC.

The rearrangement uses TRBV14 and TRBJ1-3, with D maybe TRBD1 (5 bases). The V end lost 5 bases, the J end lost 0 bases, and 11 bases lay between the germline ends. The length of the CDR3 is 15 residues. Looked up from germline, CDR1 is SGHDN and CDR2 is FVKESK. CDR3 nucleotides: TGTGCCAGCAGCTCCTGGGGGGGCTCTGGAAACACCATATATTTT. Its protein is CASSSWGGSGNTIYF.

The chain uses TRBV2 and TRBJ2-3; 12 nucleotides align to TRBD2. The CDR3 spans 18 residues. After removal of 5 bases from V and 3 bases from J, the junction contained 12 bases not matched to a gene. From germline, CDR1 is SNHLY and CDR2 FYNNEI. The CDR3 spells CASSTTSGSGVVTDTQYF. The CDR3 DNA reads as TGTGCCAGCAGTACGACTAGCGGGAGCGGGGTGGTGACAGATACGCAGTATTTT.

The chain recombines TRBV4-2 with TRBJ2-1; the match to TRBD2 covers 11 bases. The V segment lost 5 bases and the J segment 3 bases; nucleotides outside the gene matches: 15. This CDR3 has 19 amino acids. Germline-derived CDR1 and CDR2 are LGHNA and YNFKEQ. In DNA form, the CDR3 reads TGTGCCAGCAGCAAAAGCGGTAGCGGGAGGGCCGGGGGCTACAATGAGCAGTTCTTC. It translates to CASSKSGSGRAGGYNEQFF.

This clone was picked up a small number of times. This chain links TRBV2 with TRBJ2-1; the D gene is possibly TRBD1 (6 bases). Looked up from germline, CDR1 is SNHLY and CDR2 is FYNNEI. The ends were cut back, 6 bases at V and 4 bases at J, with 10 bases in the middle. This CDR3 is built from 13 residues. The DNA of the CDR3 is TGTGCCAGCAGCGCGGACAGTTACAATGAGCAGTTCTTC. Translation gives CASSADSYNEQFF.

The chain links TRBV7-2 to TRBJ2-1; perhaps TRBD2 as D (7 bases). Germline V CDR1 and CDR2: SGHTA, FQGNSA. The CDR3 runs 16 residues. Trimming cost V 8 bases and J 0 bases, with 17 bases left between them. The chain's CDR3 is CASEDGRGASYNEQFF. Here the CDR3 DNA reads TGTGCCAGCGAGGATGGACGGGGGGCCTCCTACAATGAGCAGTTCTTC.

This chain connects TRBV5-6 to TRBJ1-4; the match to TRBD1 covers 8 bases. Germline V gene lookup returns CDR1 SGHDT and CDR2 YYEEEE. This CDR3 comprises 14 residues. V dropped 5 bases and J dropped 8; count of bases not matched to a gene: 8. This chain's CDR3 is CASSYGQGGEKLFF. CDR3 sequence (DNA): TGTGCCAGCAGTTACGGACAGGGAGGCGAAAAACTGTTTTTT.

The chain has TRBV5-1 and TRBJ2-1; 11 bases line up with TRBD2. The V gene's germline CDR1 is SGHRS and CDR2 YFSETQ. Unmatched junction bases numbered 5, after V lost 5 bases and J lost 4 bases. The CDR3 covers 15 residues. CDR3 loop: CASRFTSGGYNEQFF. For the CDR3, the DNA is TGCGCCAGCAGATTCACTAGCGGGGGATACAATGAGCAGTTCTTC.

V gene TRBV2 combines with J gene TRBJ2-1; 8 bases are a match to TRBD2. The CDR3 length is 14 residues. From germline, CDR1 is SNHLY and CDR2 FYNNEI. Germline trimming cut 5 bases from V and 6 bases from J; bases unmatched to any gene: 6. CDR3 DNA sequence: TGTGCCAGCAGTAGTAGCGGGAAAGTCAATGAGCAGTTCTTC. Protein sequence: CASSSSGKVNEQFF.

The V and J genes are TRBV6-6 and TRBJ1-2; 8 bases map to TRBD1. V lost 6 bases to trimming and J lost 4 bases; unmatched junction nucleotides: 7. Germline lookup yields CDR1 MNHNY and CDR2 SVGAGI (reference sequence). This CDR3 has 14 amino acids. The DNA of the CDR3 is TGTGCCAGCAGAGTGACAGGGGATGGCTATGGCTACACCTTC. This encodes CASRVTGDGYGYTF.